The 9 T cell receptor beta chains presented below share a single source sample, sequenced in a study of beta chain features in type 1 diabetes. Of the isolated RNA, all was reverse transcribed, and so the sequenced material was expressed TCRB transcripts. Measured with immunoSEQ multiplex PCR; TCRdb has only the in-frame clones, and not every one. This table holds 900,000 or so clones, 15% to 20% found once. The sequenced material came from naive CD4+ T cells from blood. The receptors stem from a woman under 30 in good health.

The genes are TRBV5-1 and TRBJ1-1; unclear D gene. Deletions cut 2 bases from V and 1 base from J, with 12 bases between. Germline V gene sequence: CDR1 SGHRS, CDR2 YFSETQ. This CDR3 has 15 residues. Here the CDR3 DNA reads TGCGCCAGCAGCTTTCAGGATAACGGGAACACTGAAGCTTTCTTT. This codes for CASSFQDNGNTEAFF.

This chain joins TRBV21-1 and TRBJ1-4; the D call of TRBD1 is as the table states it, not checked on the DNA. TRBV21-1 has pseudogene status. This CDR3 comprises 16 residues. The CDR3 reads CASSSRANIKGEKLFF. In DNA, the CDR3 is TGTGCCAGCAGCTCCCGGGCTAACATAAAGGGGGAAAAACTGTTTTTT.

The V and J genes are TRBV7-3 and TRBJ2-1, with 9 nucleotides matching TRBD2. V was pared by 2 bases and J by 5 bases, with 4 bases of the junction left unmatched. CDR3 length: 15 amino acids. Germline CDR1 and CDR2: SGHTA and FQGTGA. Here the CDR3 DNA reads TGTGCCAGCAGCTTAGCGGGAGGGACGAACAATGAGCAGTTCTTC. Protein: CASSLAGGTNNEQFF.

This chain uses TRBV7-2 with TRBJ2-5; D is possibly TRBD1 (6 bases). Germline CDR1 reads SGHTA; CDR2 reads FQGNSA. V lost 5 bases, J lost 1 base, and 17 bases lay in between. The CDR3 covers 16 residues. The CDR3 protein is CASSLRTASLQETQYF. The DNA of the CDR3 is TGTGCCAGCAGCCTGAGGACAGCCAGCCTCCAAGAGACCCAGTACTTC.

This clone was observed a handful of times. The chain uses TRBV7-9 and TRBJ2-3; D remains unclear. This CDR3 has 15 amino acids. Trimming pared 5 bases from V and 6 bases from J, leaving 18 bases between. Germline lookup yields CDR1 SEHNR and CDR2 FQNEAQ (reference sequence). In DNA form, the CDR3 reads TGTGCCAGCAGCGAGGAGCTGGGAAGAGCGGATACGCAGTATTTT. Protein: CASSEELGRADTQYF.

This clone was counted between two and nine times. The V and J genes are TRBV7-9 and TRBJ1-4; D is possibly TRBD1 (5 bases). Deletions cut 3 bases from V and 5 bases from J, with 13 bases between. Germline V gene data show CDR1 as SEHNR and CDR2 as FQNEAQ (reference sequence). This CDR3 contains 15 residues. CDR3 nucleotides: TGTGCCAGCAGCTTCGAGGGGAGACCGAATGAAAAACTGTTTTTT. This codes for CASSFEGRPNEKLFF.

This clone has more than one count but fewer than ten. The chain combines TRBV28 with TRBJ2-7, with TRBD1 matching 8 bases. V was clipped by 6 bases and J by 3 bases; unmatched bases: 7. This CDR3 has 14 residues. Germline-derived CDR1 and CDR2 are MDHEN and SYDVKM. The CDR3 loop is CASRLQGASYEQYF. CDR3 DNA sequence: TGTGCCAGCAGACTGCAGGGGGCGAGCTACGAGCAGTACTTC.

This clone was found a few times. V usage is TRBV23-1 and J usage is TRBJ2-5; 13 bases are a match to TRBD2. TRBV23-1 is filed as an ORF, its function uncertain. The CDR3 sequence is 19 residues long. Trimming cost V 0 bases and J 2 bases; bases outside gene matches: 9. The DNA of the CDR3 is TGCGCCAGCAGTCAATCTTTTCTCGGACTAGCGGGAGTTCAAGAGACCCAGTACTTC. This codes for CASSQSFLGLAGVQETQYF.

The rearrangement uses TRBV7-2 and TRBJ2-3, with 9 bases identical to TRBD1. CDR1 is SGHTA and CDR2 is FQGNSA in the germline V gene. The CDR3 loop spans 17 amino acids. V shed 5 bases and J 2 bases; nucleotides not matched to a gene: 11. CDR3 nucleotides: TGTGCCAGCAGCCGTCCCGGGACAGGGATTAACACAGATACGCAGTATTTT. Its translation: CASSRPGTGINTDTQYF.